The text below deals with one T cell receptor beta chain. Authors' methods: Amplified reference gene primers provided the basis for estimating nucleated cell counts. Clones were sequenced by immunoSEQ multiplex PCR, and TCRdb holds only the in-frame ones, with some missing. V and J calls and clone size come straight from that table; D and trimming were deduced from the DNA. This table holds 65,000 to 80,000 clones, roughly four fifths found once. This entry comes from a study of blood T cell repertoires in COVID-19. About the research overall: Researchers got acute and convalescent COVID-19 samples from the United States, Italy and Spain. T cells, B-cell-depleted T cells, or PBMCs supplied cDNA or gDNA.

The source is a human donor in a cohort sampled during active COVID-19. Sequenced material: peripheral blood.

CDR3 amino acids: CASRAGSDTQYF. CDR3 in DNA: TGTGCCAGCAGGGCAGGGTCAGATACGCAGTATTTT. The chain combines TRBV28 with TRBJ2-3; a possible D gene is TRBD1 (5 bases). Per germline, CDR1 MDHEN and CDR2 SYDVKM. The CDR3 is made up of 12 amino acids. V was cut by 6 bases and J by 4 bases, with 8 bases left in between.